The present T cell receptor (beta chain) was sequenced within a study of T cell responses to AZD1222 COVID-19 vaccine. Profiling relied on immunoSEQ multiplex PCR, and the TCRdb table lists in-frame clones only, not all of them. The sample shows 70,000 to 100,000 clones, 70% to 90% of them seen only once. Of note for this clone: Its antigen remains unknown.

The study's findings and limits: Spike regions recognized by vaccine-associated CD4 TCRs spanned the protein, led by 160-218 and 743-854. Just a handful of people given AZD1222 tested seropositive at baseline. Possibly, clonal diversity was underestimated; donors were largely white British and included more females. Reportedly, close to half of spike-specific TCRs are directed against unmutated variant regions.

The CDR3 totals 14 residues. Trimming left V 5 bases short and J 1 base short, with 11 bases between. Germline V gene data show CDR1 as SEHNR and CDR2 as FQNEAQ (reference sequence). This rearrangement joins TRBV7-9 to TRBJ1-1; weak D call: TRBD1 (6 bases). Material: peripheral blood, obtained 28 days after the second AZD1222 dose. This sequence originates from an adult who received the AZD1222 COVID-19 vaccine. CDR3 in DNA: TGTGCCAGCAGCCCCGGACAGCGGAACACTGAAGCTTTCTTT. Its translation: CASSPGQRNTEAFF.